This T cell receptor beta chain was sequenced for a study of cytomegalovirus exposure and HLA in healthy donors. Across the whole study: There were over 350 genotyped donors. Of these, 81% fell in the genetic ancestry cluster associated with self-reported Caucasian donors. Study results and limitations: With further analysis later on, most CMV-associated TCR beta chains appeared HLA-restricted. The authors reported that TCR beta sequences could predict HLA-A and HLA-B alleles. These predictions were accurate for most subjects in the first cohort.

The germline gives CDR1 KGHSH, CDR2 LQKENI. This CDR3 has 16 amino acids. V was pared by 2 bases and J by 7 bases, with 21 bases between. The PCR ran on 60 Vbeta and 13 Jbeta primers. Libraries were prepared by immunoSEQ multiplex PCR; TCRdb keeps only in-frame clonotypes and omits some of them. The sample gives 150,000 to 200,000 clones, roughly 72% of which show up once; 0.9% to 1.1% is in the top ten. As for this clone: Its specificity is unknown.

This TCR was recovered from a woman aged 40 to 50 in good health and CMV-seronegative. Material for sequencing was PBMCs. The chain employs TRBV18 and TRBJ2-7; the D gene is possibly TRBD2 (5 bases). This CDR3 is CASSPKSSRERREQYF. The CDR3, as DNA: TGTGCCAGCTCACCAAAAAGTTCAAGGGAACGGAGGGAGCAGTACTTC.